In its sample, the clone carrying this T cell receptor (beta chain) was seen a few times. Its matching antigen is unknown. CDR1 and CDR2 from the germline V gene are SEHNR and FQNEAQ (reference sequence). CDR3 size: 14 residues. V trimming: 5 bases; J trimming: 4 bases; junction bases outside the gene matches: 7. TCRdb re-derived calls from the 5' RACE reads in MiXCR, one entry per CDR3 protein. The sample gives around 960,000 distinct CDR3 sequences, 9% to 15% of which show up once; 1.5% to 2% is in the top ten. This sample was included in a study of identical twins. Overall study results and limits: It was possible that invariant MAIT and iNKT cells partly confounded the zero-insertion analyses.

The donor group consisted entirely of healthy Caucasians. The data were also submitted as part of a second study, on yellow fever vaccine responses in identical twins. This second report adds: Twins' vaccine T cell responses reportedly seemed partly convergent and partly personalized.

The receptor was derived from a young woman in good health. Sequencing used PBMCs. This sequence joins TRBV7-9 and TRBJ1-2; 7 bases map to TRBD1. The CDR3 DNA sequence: TGTGCCAGCAGCACCGAACAGGGGCGCTATGGCTACACCTTC. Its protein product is CASSTEQGRYGYTF.